The clone carrying this T cell receptor beta chain has at least ten counts. From RNA transcripts, TCR beta CDR3 regions were amplified. The HTBI set primed first-round TCR CDR3 RT-PCR. TCRdb analysed the multiplex PCR reads with MiXCR anew, one entry per CDR3 protein. The sample has about 160,000 distinct CDR3 sequences; less than 10% are singletons. These data are taken from a study of T cells in Graves' hyperthyroidism and ophthalmopathy. Across the study: Peripheral blood was obtained at initial diagnosis, preceding any treatment.

The sequencing sample was made of blood. This clonotype was obtained from a woman under 30 with Graves' hyperthyroidism that later progressed to Graves' ophthalmopathy.

The CDR3 DNA reads as TGTGCCAGTAGTGGTCGGTACAATGAGCAGTTCTTC. Translating gives CASSGRYNEQFF. The rearrangement links TRBV19 to TRBJ2-1; D ambiguous. The ends were cut back, 5 bases at V and 4 bases at J, with 6 bases in the middle. Per the germline V gene, CDR1 is LNHDA and CDR2 is SQIVND (reference sequence). The CDR3 has 12 amino acids.